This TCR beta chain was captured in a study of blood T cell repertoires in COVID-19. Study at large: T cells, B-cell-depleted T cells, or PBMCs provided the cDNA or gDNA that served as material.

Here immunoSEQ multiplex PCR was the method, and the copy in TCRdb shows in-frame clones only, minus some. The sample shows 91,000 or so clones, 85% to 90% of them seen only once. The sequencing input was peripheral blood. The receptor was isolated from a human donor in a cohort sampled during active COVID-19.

CDR3 residues: CASSPEAGAPYEQYF. For the CDR3, the DNA is TGTGCCAGCAGCCCGGAAGCGGGAGCTCCCTACGAGCAGTACTTC. This sequence joins TRBV5-4 and TRBJ2-7, with 8 bases identical to TRBD2. This CDR3 contains 15 residues. V lost 4 bases, J lost 2 bases, and 8 bases stayed unmatched. Per the germline V gene, CDR1 is SGHNT and CDR2 is YYREEE (reference sequence).